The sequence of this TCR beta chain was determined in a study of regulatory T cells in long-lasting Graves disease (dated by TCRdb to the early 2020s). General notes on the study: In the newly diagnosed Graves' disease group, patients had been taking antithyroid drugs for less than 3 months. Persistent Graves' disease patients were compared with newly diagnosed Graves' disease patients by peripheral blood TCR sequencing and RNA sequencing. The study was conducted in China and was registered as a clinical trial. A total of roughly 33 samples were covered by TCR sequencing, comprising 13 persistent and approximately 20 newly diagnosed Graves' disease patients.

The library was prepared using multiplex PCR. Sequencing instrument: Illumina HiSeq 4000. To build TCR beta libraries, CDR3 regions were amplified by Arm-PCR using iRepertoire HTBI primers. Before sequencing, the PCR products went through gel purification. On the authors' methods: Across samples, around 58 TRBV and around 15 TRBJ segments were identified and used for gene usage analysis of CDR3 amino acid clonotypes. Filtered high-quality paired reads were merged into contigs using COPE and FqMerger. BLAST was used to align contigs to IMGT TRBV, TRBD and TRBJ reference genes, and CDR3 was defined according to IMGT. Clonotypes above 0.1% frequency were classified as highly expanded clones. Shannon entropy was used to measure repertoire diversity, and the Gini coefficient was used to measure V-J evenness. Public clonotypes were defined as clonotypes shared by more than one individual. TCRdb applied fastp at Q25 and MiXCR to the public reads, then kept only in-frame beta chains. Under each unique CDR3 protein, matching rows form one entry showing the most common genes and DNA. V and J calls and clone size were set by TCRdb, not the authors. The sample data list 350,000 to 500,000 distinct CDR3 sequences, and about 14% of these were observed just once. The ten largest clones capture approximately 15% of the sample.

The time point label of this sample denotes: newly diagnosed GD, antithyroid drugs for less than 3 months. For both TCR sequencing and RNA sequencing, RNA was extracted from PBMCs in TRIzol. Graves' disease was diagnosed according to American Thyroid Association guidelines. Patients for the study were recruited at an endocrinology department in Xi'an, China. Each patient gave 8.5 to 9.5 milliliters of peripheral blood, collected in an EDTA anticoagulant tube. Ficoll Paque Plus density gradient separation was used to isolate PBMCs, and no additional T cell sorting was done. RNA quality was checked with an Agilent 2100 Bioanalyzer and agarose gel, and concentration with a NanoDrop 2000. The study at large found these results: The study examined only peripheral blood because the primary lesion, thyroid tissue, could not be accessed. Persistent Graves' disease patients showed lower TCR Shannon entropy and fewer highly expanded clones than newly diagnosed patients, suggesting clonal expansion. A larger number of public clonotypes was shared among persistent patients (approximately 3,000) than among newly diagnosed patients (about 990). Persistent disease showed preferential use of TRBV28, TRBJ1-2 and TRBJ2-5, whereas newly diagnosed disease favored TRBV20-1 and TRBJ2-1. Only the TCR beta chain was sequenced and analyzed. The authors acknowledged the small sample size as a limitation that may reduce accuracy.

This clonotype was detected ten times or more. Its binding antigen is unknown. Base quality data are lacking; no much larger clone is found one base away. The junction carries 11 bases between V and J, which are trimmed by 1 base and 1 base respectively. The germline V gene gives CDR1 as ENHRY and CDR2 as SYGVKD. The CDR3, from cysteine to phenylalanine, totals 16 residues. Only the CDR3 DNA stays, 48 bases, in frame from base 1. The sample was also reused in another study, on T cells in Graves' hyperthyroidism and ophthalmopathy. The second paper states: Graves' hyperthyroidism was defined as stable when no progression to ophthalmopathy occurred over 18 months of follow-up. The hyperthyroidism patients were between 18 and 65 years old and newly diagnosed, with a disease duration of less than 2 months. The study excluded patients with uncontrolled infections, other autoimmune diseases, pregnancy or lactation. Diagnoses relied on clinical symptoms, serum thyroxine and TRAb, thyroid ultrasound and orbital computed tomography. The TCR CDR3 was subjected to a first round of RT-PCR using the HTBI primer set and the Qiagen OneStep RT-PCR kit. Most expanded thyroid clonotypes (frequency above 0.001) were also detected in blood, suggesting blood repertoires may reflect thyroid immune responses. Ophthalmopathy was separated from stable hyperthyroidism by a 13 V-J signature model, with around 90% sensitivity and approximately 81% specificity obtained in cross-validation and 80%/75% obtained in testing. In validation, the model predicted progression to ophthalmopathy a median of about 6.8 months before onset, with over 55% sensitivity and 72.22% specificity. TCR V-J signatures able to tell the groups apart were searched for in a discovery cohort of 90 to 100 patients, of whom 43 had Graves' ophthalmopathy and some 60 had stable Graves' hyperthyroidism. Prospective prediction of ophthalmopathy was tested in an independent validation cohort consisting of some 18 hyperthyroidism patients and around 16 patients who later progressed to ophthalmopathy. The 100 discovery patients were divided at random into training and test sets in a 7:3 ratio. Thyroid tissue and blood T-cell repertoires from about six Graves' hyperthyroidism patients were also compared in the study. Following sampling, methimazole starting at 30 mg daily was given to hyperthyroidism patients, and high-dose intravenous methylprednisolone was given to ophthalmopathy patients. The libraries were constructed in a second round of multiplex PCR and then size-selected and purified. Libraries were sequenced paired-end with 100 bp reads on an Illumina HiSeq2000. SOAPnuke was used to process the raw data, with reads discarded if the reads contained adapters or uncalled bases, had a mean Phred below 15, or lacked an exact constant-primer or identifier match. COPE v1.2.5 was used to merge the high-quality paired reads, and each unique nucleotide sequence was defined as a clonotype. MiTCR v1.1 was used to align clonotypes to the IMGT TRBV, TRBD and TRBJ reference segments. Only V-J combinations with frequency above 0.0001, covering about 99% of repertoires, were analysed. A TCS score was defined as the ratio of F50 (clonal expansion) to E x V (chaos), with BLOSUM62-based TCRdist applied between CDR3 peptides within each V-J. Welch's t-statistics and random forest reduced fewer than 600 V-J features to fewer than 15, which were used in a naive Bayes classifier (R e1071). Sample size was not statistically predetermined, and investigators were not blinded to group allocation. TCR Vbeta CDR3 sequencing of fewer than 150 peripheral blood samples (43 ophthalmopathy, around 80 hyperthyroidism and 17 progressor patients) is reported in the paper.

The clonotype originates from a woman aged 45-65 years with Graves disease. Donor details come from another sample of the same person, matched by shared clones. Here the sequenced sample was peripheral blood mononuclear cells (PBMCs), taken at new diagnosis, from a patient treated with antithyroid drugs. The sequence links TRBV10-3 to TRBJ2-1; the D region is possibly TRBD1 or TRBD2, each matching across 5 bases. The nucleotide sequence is TGTGCCATCAGTGAGTACCGGGACCTATCCTACAATGAGCAGTTCTTC. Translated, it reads CAISEYRDLSYNEQFF.